These T cell receptor beta chains were read from a single sample in a study of blood T cell repertoires in COVID-19. The table came from immunoSEQ multiplex PCR; TCRdb's copy has only in-frame clones and leaves some out. The sample includes around 250,000 clones, 70% to 90% of them seen just once. The source material was PBMCs or T cells enriched from blood (not recorded which). The receptors come from a woman aged 45-65 years who had recovered from COVID-19. Each CDR3 is given with its conserved first and last residue. Fields, in order: J gene, V gene, clone size, D gene, CDR3 protein, CDR3 DNA. A D gene is named only where the DNA matches it firmly. Size is omitted from some rows. Given values are once, few, many or a class for expanded clones.

J: TRBJ2-3; V: TRBV29-1; size: .; D: TRBD2; CDR3: CSVVPLSGRVWDTQYF; DNA: TGCAGCGTTGTCCCCTTAAGCGGGAGAGTATGGGATACGCAGTATTTT
J: TRBJ2-5; V: TRBV27; size: .; D: TRBD1; CDR3: CASSLGQGARETQYF; DNA: TGTGCCAGCAGCTTGGGACAGGGGGCGCGGGAGACCCAGTACTTC
J: TRBJ2-5; V: TRBV30; size: .; D: TRBD1; CDR3: CAWSVQGAGKTQYF; DNA: TGTGCCTGGAGTGTACAGGGGGCTGGAAAGACCCAGTACTTC
J: TRBJ1-1; V: TRBV2; size: .; D: .; CDR3: CASSPRERATEAFF; DNA: TGTGCCAGCAGTCCTAGGGAGCGGGCCACTGAAGCTTTCTTT
J: TRBJ2-4; V: TRBV27; size: .; D: .; CDR3: CASSFREKNIQYF; DNA: TGTGCCAGCAGTTTCCGAGAGAAAAACATTCAGTACTTC
J: TRBJ1-2; V: TRBV27; size: .; D: .; CDR3: CASTGGYGYTF; DNA: TGTGCCAGCACGGGGGGCTATGGCTACACCTTC
J: TRBJ1-5; V: TRBV5-5; size: .; D: .; CDR3: CASSLLVNQPQHF; DNA: TGTGCCAGCAGCTTGTTAGTCAATCAGCCCCAGCATTTT
J: TRBJ2-3; V: TRBV4-1; size: .; D: .; CDR3: CASRDIARSTDTQYF; DNA: TGCGCCAGCAGAGACATAGCGAGGAGCACAGATACGCAGTATTTT
J: TRBJ2-2; V: TRBV29-1; size: .; D: .; CDR3: CSVERLATNTGELFF; DNA: TGCAGCGTTGAAAGGCTAGCTACGAACACCGGGGAGCTGTTTTTT
J: TRBJ2-5; V: TRBV2; size: .; D: .; CDR3: CASSEGATQYF; DNA: TGTGCCAGCAGTGAGGGGGCGACCCAGTACTTC
J: TRBJ2-1; V: TRBV9; size: few; D: TRBD2; CDR3: CASTKLAGVYNEQFF; DNA: TGTGCCAGCACCAAGCTAGCGGGAGTATACAATGAGCAGTTCTTC
J: TRBJ2-1; V: TRBV18; size: .; D: TRBD2; CDR3: CASSPRYSGSHEQFF; DNA: TGTGCCAGCTCACCAAGGTATAGCGGGAGCCATGAGCAGTTCTTC
J: TRBJ1-2; V: TRBV30; size: few; D: TRBD1; CDR3: CAWIPGQPYGYTF; DNA: TGTGCCTGGATTCCGGGACAGCCGTATGGCTACACCTTC
J: TRBJ2-1; V: TRBV3-1/TRBV3-2; size: .; D: .; CDR3: CASSQVISAIYNEQFF; DNA: TGTGCCAGCAGCCAAGTAATTAGCGCGATATACAATGAGCAGTTCTTC
J: TRBJ2-1; V: TRBV7-9; size: .; D: TRBD2; CDR3: CASSLGTSGNSYNEQFF; DNA: TGTGCCAGCAGCTTGGGGACTAGCGGGAACTCTTACAATGAGCAGTTCTTC
J: TRBJ1-1; V: TRBV19; size: .; D: .; CDR3: CASKQDRTNTEAFF; DNA: TGTGCCAGTAAACAGGACAGAACAAACACTGAAGCTTTCTTT
J: TRBJ2-1; V: TRBV19; size: .; D: TRBD2; CDR3: CASSVTSGTYNEQFF; DNA: TGTGCCAGTAGTGTTACTAGCGGTACCTACAATGAGCAGTTCTTC
J: TRBJ2-1; V: TRBV4-1; size: .; D: .; CDR3: CASSQGGGGSEQFF; DNA: TGCGCCAGCAGCCAAGGGGGCGGAGGGAGCGAGCAGTTCTTC
J: TRBJ1-4; V: TRBV3-1/TRBV3-2; size: .; D: .; CDR3: CASSQGSASREKLFF; DNA: TGTGCCAGCAGCCAAGGGTCGGCTAGTAGGGAAAAACTGTTTTTT
J: TRBJ1-4; V: TRBV5-4; size: .; D: TRBD1; CDR3: CASSLGTVNEKLFF; DNA: TGTGCCAGCAGCCTCGGGACAGTTAATGAAAAACTGTTTTTT
J: TRBJ2-1; V: TRBV3-1/TRBV3-2; size: .; D: .; CDR3: CASSPQEGNSYNEQFF; DNA: TGTGCCAGCAGCCCTCAGGAGGGAAACTCCTACAATGAGCAGTTCTTC
J: TRBJ1-1; V: TRBV6-5; size: .; D: TRBD1; CDR3: CASIQGLVTEAFF; DNA: TGTGCCAGCATACAGGGGTTGGTCACTGAAGCTTTCTTT